This T cell receptor (beta chain) originates from a study of T cells in narcolepsy. Across the study: Patients with NT1 or NT2 and healthy control donors were enrolled.

TCRdb's table, derived via immunoSEQ multiplex PCR, lists solely in-frame clones and lacks some. The table records about 40,000 clones, approximately 90% of them present only once. To note about this clone: Its specificity is not known.

The study's findings and limits: Autoreactive HCRT-specific and TRIB2-specific clonotypes were marked in same-patient CSF-versus-blood CD4+ comparisons. Blood of same and different patients, but not healthy controls, reportedly held recurring autoreactive clonotypes. No autoreactive T cell clone sequences appeared in some memory CD4+ repertoires.

This CDR3 is 11 amino acids long. The germline V and J ends were trimmed by 4 bases and 3 bases, with 6 bases remaining between them. Germline V gives CDR1 DFQATT, CDR2 SNEGSKA (reference sequence). Sample: CD45RA- memory CD4+ T cells from PBMCs. The sequence came from a human donor with narcolepsy. The V call is TRBV20-1, the J call TRBJ2-5; no firm D call. The CDR3 DNA sequence: TGCAGTGCTAAGCCAGAAGAGACCCAGTACTTC. Protein: CSAKPEETQYF.